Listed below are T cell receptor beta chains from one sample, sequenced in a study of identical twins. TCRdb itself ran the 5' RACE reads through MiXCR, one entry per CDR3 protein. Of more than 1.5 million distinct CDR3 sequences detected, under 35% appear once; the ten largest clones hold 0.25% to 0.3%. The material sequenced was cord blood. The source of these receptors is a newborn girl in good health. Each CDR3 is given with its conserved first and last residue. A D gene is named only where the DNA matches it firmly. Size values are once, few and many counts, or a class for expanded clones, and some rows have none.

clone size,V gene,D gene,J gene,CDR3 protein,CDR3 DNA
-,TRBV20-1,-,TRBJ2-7,CSAVLGVTPYEQYF,TGCAGTGCTGTGCTGGGCGTAACCCCCTACGAGCAGTACTTC
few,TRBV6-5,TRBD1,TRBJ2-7,CASSTVDRDYEQYF,TGTGCCAGCAGTACGGTGGACAGGGATTACGAGCAGTACTTC
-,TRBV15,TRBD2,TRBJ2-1,CATSKNGLAAYNEQFF,TGTGCCACCAGCAAGAACGGACTAGCGGCCTACAATGAGCAGTTCTTC
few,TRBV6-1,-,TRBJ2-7,CASSESRLTYEQYF,TGTGCCAGCAGTGAGAGTCGGCTGACCTACGAGCAGTACTTC
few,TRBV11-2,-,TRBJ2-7,CASSLERFLHYEQYF,TGTGCCAGCAGCTTAGAGAGGTTTCTTCACTACGAGCAGTACTTC
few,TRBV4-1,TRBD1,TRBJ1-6,CASSQPRDRINSPLHF,TGCGCCAGCAGCCAACCCCGGGACAGGATTAATTCACCCCTCCACTTT
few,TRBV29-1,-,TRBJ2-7,CSVEASGTGLNEQYF,TGCAGCGTTGAAGCGAGCGGTACAGGGCTCAATGAGCAGTACTTC
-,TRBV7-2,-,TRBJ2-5,CAGSLGLAWGETQYF,TGTGCCGGCAGCTTAGGCCTAGCGTGGGGAGAGACCCAGTACTTC
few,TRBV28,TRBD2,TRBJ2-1,CASTSSGTEAYNEQFF,TGTGCCAGCACTTCTAGCGGGACAGAGGCCTACAATGAGCAGTTCTTC
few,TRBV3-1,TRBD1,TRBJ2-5,CASSQKGAETQYF,TGTGCCAGCAGCCAAAAGGGGGCAGAGACCCAGTACTTC
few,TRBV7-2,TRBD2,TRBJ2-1,CASRLAGGSNEQFF,TGTGCCAGCCGACTAGCGGGGGGCAGCAATGAGCAGTTCTTC
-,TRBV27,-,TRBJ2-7,CACSLLGGLNYEQYF,TGTGCCTGCAGTTTATTGGGGGGGCTGAACTACGAGCAGTACTTC
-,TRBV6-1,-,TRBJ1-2,CASYGHPVNYGYTF,TGTGCCAGCTATGGACACCCGGTAAACTATGGCTACACCTTC
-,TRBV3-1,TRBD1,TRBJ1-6,CASSPRTGTINSPLHF,TGTGCCAGCAGCCCCCGGACAGGGACGATTAATTCACCCCTCCACTTT
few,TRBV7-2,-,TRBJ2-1,CASSFTVNEQFF,TGTGCCAGCAGTTTCACCGTCAATGAGCAGTTCTTC
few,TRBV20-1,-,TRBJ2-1,CSARGWTQQNEQFF,TGCAGTGCTAGGGGCTGGACCCAGCAAAATGAGCAGTTCTTC
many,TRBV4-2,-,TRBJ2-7,CASSQVDYPYEQYF,TGTGCCAGCAGCCAAGTGGACTACCCCTACGAGCAGTACTTC
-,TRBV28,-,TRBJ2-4,CASSPSNPIGGARNIQYF,TGTGCCAGCAGTCCTTCCAACCCAATTGGGGGGGCGAGGAACATTCAGTACTTC
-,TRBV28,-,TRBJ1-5,CASSFAGRGRDQPQHF,TGTGCCAGCAGTTTTGCGGGCCGGGGGCGTGATCAGCCCCAGCATTTT
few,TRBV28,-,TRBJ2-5,CASSFPLGETQYF,TGTGCCAGCAGTTTCCCCCTGGGGGAGACCCAGTACTTC
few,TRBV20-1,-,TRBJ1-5,CSALKVRGSNQPQHF,TGCAGTGCCCTAAAAGTCCGTGGTAGCAATCAGCCCCAGCATTTT
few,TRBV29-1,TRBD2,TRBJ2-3,CSVEGGSGPTQYF,TGCAGCGTTGAGGGGGGTAGCGGGCCAACGCAGTATTTT
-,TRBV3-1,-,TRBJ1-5,CASSQGFRQYSNQPQHF,TGTGCCAGCAGCCAAGGCTTCCGACAGTATAGCAATCAGCCCCAGCATTTT
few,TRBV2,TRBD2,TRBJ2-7,CASSGGRGTYEQYF,TGTGCCAGCAGCGGCGGGAGGGGGACCTACGAGCAGTACTTC
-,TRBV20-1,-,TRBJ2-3,CSARSRAVTQYF,TGCAGTGCTAGGAGCAGAGCGGTTACGCAGTATTTT
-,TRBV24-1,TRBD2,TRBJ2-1,CATSDFRTSGSSYNEQFF,TGTGCCACCAGTGATTTCCGGACTAGCGGGAGTTCCTACAATGAGCAGTTCTTC
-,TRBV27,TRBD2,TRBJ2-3,CASSSNLGLAGTQYF,TGTGCCAGCAGTTCGAATCTCGGACTAGCGGGTACGCAGTATTTT
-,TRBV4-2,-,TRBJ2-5,CASSRPPLLRTHYNEQYF,TGTGCCAGCAGCCGACCCCCTTTATTGCGTACTCACTACAATGAGCAGTACTTC
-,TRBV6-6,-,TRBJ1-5,CASSYGGDSNQPQHF,TGTGCCAGCAGTTATGGGGGGGATAGCAATCAGCCCCAGCATTTT
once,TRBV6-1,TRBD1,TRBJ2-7,CASRGQGVYEQCF,TGTGCCAGCAGAGGACAGGGGGTCTACGAGCAGTGCTTC
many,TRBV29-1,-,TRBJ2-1,CSVETGYNEQFF,TGCAGCGTTGAAACCGGTTACAATGAGCAGTTCTTC
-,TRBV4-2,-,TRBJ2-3,CASSQDPFRAGTSTDTQYF,TGTGCCAGCAGCCAAGATCCCTTCCGGGCAGGGACCAGCACAGATACGCAGTATTTT
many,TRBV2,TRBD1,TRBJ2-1,CASSTEQQGNEQFF,TGTGCCAGCAGCACCGAGCAACAGGGGAATGAGCAGTTCTTC
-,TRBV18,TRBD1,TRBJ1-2,CASSPADRDGYTF,TGTGCCAGCTCACCCGCGGACAGGGATGGCTACACCTTC
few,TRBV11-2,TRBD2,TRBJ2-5,CASSMTSGQETQYF,TGTGCCAGCAGCATGACTAGCGGCCAAGAGACCCAGTACTTC
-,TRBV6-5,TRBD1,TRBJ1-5,CASRRQGYGPQHF,TGTGCCAGCAGACGACAGGGATATGGGCCCCAGCATTTT
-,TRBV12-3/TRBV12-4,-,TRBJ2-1,CASSSLRPNEQFF,TGTGCCAGCAGTTCGCTCCGCCCTAATGAGCAGTTCTTC
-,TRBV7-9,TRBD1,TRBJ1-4,CASSTGTGTGNEKLFF,TGTGCCAGCAGCACTGGAACCGGGACAGGGAATGAAAAACTGTTTTTT
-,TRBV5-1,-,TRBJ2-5,CASGILKTQYF,TGCGCCAGCGGTATTCTAAAGACCCAGTACTTC
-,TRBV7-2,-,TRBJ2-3,CASSSPGHPTDTQYF,TGTGCCAGCAGCTCTCCGGGACACCCCACAGATACGCAGTATTTT
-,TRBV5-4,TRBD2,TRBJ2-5,CASSPGWTSGRETQYF,TGTGCCAGCAGCCCGGGCTGGACTAGCGGGAGGGAGACCCAGTACTTC